The 12 T cell receptor beta chains below were found in one sample sequenced in a study of cytomegalovirus exposure and HLA in healthy donors. The method was immunoSEQ multiplex PCR; TCRdb's version includes in-frame clones alone and lacks a portion of them. This table has 260,000 or so clones, approximately 90% appearing once. Material: PBMCs. The receptors shown here come from a man younger than 35 in good health and CMV-seronegative.

This sequence joins TRBV7-2 and TRBJ2-1, with 10 bases aligning to TRBD1. The CDR3 extends over 16 amino acids. The germline CDR1 and CDR2 sequences are SGHTA and FQGNSA. Trimming at V came to 3 bases and at J to 10 bases, leaving 12 bases not matched to a gene. CDR3 coding DNA: TGTGCCAGCAGCTTCGGTATGCGGGACAGGGGTGGCGAGCAGTTCTTC. Amino acid sequence: CASSFGMRDRGGEQFF.

The chain joins TRBV18 to TRBJ2-7, with 10 bases matching TRBD2. The CDR3 extends over 14 amino acids. V dropped 2 bases and J dropped 3; count of bases not matched to a gene: 1. Germline CDR1 is KGHSH and CDR2 is LQKENI. The CDR3 region is CASSPGLAVYEQYF. The CDR3 DNA is TGTGCCAGCTCACCAGGACTAGCGGTCTACGAGCAGTACTTC.

The V and J genes are TRBV27 and TRBJ2-7, with no clear D. Germline loops: CDR1 MNHEY, CDR2 SMNVEV (reference sequence). There are 13 residues in the CDR3. Trimming removed 3 bases from V and 0 bases from J, with 6 bases in between. The CDR3 bases are TGTGCCAGCAGTTTGAAACTCTCCTACGAGCAGTACTTC. Amino acids: CASSLKLSYEQYF.

V usage is TRBV4-1 and J usage is TRBJ2-3, with 9 bases that match TRBD1. Trimming at V came to 3 bases and at J to 3 bases, leaving 4 bases not matched to a gene. This CDR3 is built from 15 residues. From germline, CDR1 is MGHRA and CDR2 YSYEKL. The CDR3 bases are TGCGCCAGCAGCCACGGACAGGGGTTGACAGATACGCAGTATTTT. Protein product: CASSHGQGLTDTQYF.

The V call is TRBV7-2, the J call TRBJ2-5; the match to TRBD2 covers 10 bases. Trimming took 7 bases from V and 5 from J; bases not matched to a gene: 10. Germline CDR1 is SGHTA and CDR2 is FQGNSA. This CDR3 has 15 amino acids. The DNA of the CDR3 is TGTGCCAGCACCTTCACCGGGACTAGCGAGGAGACCCAGTACTTC. This translates into CASTFTGTSEETQYF.

The rearrangement links TRBV19 to TRBJ1-1, with 7 bases aligning to TRBD1. J gave up 7 bases and V 1 base, and 9 bases lay outside the gene matches. Germline V CDR1 and CDR2: LNHDA, SQIVND (reference sequence). The CDR3 runs 15 residues. This CDR3 is CASSIVEGAKDEAFF. The CDR3 nucleotides read TGTGCCAGTAGTATAGTAGAGGGGGCGAAGGATGAAGCTTTCTTT.

The chain links TRBV25-1 to TRBJ2-3, with TRBD2 matching over 8 bases. The CDR3 extends over 15 amino acids. The germline V gene encodes CDR1 MGHDK and CDR2 SYGVNS. Germline trimming cut 2 bases from V and 8 bases from J; bases unmatched to any gene: 9. The CDR3 sequence is CASSESGSGTSTQYF. The CDR3 region has the DNA TGTGCCAGCAGTGAAAGCGGGAGTGGTACAAGTACGCAGTATTTT. The variable domain in full, with the rest retrieved from reference TRBV25-1 and TRBJ2-3, is EADIYQTPRYLVIGTGKKITLECSQTMGHDKMYWYQQDPGMELHLIHYSYGVNSTEKGDLSSESTVSRIRTEHFPLTLESARPSHTSQYLCASSESGSGTSTQYFGPGTRLTVL.

The V and J genes are TRBV13 and TRBJ2-1; D not resolved. The V end was cut by 3 bases, the J end by 6 bases, with 9 bases between. CDR3 size: 13 residues. Germline V gives CDR1 PRHDT, CDR2 FYEKMQ (reference sequence). CDR3 sequence (DNA): TGTGCCAGCAGCTTGGTAGCCAGCAATGAGCAGTTCTTC. It encodes CASSLVASNEQFF.

The gene calls are TRBV5-1 and TRBJ2-3; D is perhaps TRBD1 (6 bases). V lost 4 bases and J 5 bases, leaving 8 bases between the germline ends. Germline CDR1 is SGHRS and CDR2 is YFSETQ. This CDR3 has 12 amino acids. The CDR3 DNA reads TGCGCCAGCAGCCCCAGGGGAGATACGCAGTATTTT. Translating it yields CASSPRGDTQYF.

The chain employs TRBV7-2 and TRBJ1-6, with 7 bases aligning to TRBD1. This CDR3 contains 20 residues. Trimming removed 0 bases from V and 1 base from J; junction bases left unmatched: 12. CDR1 SGHTA and CDR2 FQGNSA come from the germline V gene. The CDR3 region has the DNA TGTGCCAGCAGCTTAGCGGGGGTCAAGGGGGCGGCGTCCTATAATTCACCCCTCCACTTT. It codes for CASSLAGVKGAASYNSPLHF.

This chain links TRBV6-1 with TRBJ1-6; TRBD1 agrees at 8 bases. Germline CDR1 and CDR2: MNHNS and SASEGT. V trimming: 0 bases; J trimming: 9 bases; junction bases outside the gene matches: 1. This CDR3 is built from 14 residues. CDR3 sequence: CASSEAGTGSPLHF. As DNA, the CDR3 is TGTGCCAGCAGTGAAGCGGGGACAGGTTCACCCCTCCACTTT.

This clone has a single count. This chain links TRBV6-9 with TRBJ2-7, with D hard to call. CDR3 length equals 15 residues. The V end lost 9 bases, the J end lost 3 bases, and 21 bases lay between the germline ends. Germline assignment: CDR1 MNHGY and CDR2 SVAAGI. The CDR3 loop reads CARVSSPSTNYEQYF. CDR3 bases: TGTGCCAGGGTGTCATCTCCCTCCACTAACTACGAGCAGTACTTC.